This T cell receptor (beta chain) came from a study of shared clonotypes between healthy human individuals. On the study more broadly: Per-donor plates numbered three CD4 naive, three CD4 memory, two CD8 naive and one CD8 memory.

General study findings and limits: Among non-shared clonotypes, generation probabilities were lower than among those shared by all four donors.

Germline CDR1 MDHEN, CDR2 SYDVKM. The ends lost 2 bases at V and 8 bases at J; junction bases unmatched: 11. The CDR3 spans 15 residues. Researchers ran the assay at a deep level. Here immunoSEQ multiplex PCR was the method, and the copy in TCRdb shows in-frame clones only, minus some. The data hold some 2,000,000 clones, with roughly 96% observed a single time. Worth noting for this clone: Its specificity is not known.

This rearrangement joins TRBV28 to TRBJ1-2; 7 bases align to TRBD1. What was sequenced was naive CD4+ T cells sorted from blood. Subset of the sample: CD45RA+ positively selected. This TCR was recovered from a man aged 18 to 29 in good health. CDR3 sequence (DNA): TGTGCCAGCAGTTTACCCACAGACAGGGTTAGCGGCTACACCTTC. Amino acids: CASSLPTDRVSGYTF.